This TCR beta chain was identified during a study of early stage breast cancer tumors (dated by TCRdb to the late 2010s). With regard to the full study: Of the roughly 17 invasive breast tumors, some twelve were found to be estrogen receptor-positive, progesterone receptor-positive and HER2-negative. About 70% of the 12 ER+/PR+/HER2- tumors were invasive ductal carcinomas, while the other four were invasive lobular carcinomas. On average, each sample had approximately 9.2-fold read coverage. Across all samples, approximately 2,500,000 templates representing roughly 1 million unique clonotypes were detected.

From the cysteine up to the phenylalanine, the CDR3 has a length of 15 residues. Only the CDR3 region is kept as DNA, spanning 45 bases read in frame from base 1. CDR1 and CDR2 are drawn from the germline V gene: SQVTM, ANQGSEA. Trimming at the junction amounts to 4 bases on V and 0 bases on J, and the germline ends lie 13 bases apart. The study profiled bulk TCR beta-chain repertoires in matched peripheral blood, tumor and adjacent normal breast tissue taken from fewer than 20 patients with early-stage breast cancer. Before surgery, roughly 4.5-11 mL of whole blood was collected into EDTA tubes and then processed within 2 hours. Peripheral blood mononuclear cells were isolated by Ficoll-Paque centrifugation in SepMate-50 tubes. For storage in liquid nitrogen, PBMCs were cryopreserved as aliquots of about 1.9 to 4 million cells in around 90% FBS with roughly 10% DMSO. The Qiagen AllPrep DNA/RNA Mini kit was used for genomic DNA extraction.

With regard to this clone: No antigen is known for it. Base qualities are not recorded, but no much larger clone differs from it by a single base.

Study-wide findings and limitations: Compared with adjacent normal breast tissue, tumors had approximately 2.5-fold higher T cell density and higher clonality. Because the cohort was small, analysis by tumor subtype was not possible. Sequencing bulk genomic DNA from unsorted cells could not capture chain pairing or functional markers like CD4, CD8 and FOXP3. Enriched TCRB sequences shared across patients were found to be mostly commonly generated sequences that were unlikely to play an important role in the tumor microenvironment. Greater similarity was observed between blood and normal breast repertoires than between blood and tumor repertoires, and tumor was distinguished from normal in about 90% of the 16 patients when each tissue was compared with blood.

Each sample was amplified in two independent genomic DNA replicates, using approximately 0.5 ug for blood and 1.5 ug for tumor or normal breast. Following the manufacturer's instructions, the ImmunoSeq Intro kit was used to carry out TCRB sequencing on genomic DNA. The multiplex PCR ran for 31 cycles using proprietary primers and spike-in control sequences for absolute quantification. Single-end 150-bp reads were used to sequence an 87-bp fragment covering the CDR3 and the flanking V and J genes. Each lane of an Illumina MiSeq running version 3.0 chemistry carried seven multiplexed samples, with two replicates apiece. The authors processed their data as follows. The vendor's proprietary pipeline handled the raw data processing, merging both replicates into a single result for each sample. A clonotype was defined as productive rearrangements that share the same V-gene family, CDR3 amino acid sequence and J-gene segment. To compute clonality, the normalized Shannon entropy (Pielou evenness) of TCRB abundances was subtracted from 1. To estimate T cell density, the total number of templates was divided by the number of input cells, which was inferred from the amount of DNA input. Recon, run with its default parameters, was used to estimate overall repertoire diversity and clonality. A clonotype counted as tumor-enriched if its abundance in tumor exceeded 0.1% and was at least 32-fold higher than its abundance in normal breast. TCRdb obtained this table from immuneACCESS and retained in-frame rearrangements with V and J assigned. These tables miss some clones; where compared with another copy, unresolved V genes account for less than half of the shortfall, and the remainder is unexplained. V and J calls plus clone size are reproduced from that table; the DNA served to infer D and trimming. This sample gives 45,000 to 60,000 clones in total; roughly 80% of them show up just once. The ten largest clones take up about 1.4% of the sample.

The V gene is TRBV29-1 and the J gene is TRBJ2-4; the D gene is perhaps TRBD1 or TRBD2, each of them matching over 6 bases. This clonotype was obtained from a person between 45 and 65 years old with breast cancer. The sequenced sample was blood. The CDR3 corresponds to CSVVGGGLAKNIQYF. The nucleotide sequence is given as TGCAGCGTTGTGGGGGGCGGACTAGCCAAAAACATTCAGTACTTC.